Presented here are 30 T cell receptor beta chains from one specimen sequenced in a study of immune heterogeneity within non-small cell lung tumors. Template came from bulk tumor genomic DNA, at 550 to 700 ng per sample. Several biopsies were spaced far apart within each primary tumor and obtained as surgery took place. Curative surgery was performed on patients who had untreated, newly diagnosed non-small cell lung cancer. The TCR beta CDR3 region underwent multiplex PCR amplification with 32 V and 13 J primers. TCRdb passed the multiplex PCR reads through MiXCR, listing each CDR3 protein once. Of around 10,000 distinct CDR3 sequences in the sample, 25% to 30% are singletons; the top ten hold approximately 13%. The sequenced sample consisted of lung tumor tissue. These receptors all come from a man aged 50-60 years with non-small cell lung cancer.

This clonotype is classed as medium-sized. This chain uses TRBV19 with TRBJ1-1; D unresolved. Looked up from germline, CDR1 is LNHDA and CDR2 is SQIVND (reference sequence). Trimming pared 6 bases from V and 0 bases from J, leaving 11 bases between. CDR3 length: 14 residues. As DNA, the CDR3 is TGTGCCAGTAGCCAACCGGGAATGAACACTGAAGCTTTCTTT. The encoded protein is CASSQPGMNTEAFF.

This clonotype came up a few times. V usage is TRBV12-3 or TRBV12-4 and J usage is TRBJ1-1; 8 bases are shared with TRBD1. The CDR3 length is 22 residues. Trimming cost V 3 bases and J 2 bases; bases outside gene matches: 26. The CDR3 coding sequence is TGTGCCAGCAGTTTGGTTAGGCAAACAATACGCGAGACAGGGGCCCTCAACACTGAAGCTTTCTTT. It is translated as CASSLVRQTIRETGALNTEAFF.

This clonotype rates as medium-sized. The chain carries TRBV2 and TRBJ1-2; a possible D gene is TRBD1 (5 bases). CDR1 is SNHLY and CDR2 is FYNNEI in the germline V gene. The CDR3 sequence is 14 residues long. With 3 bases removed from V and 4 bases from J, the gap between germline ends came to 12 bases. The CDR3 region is CASSEGREGYGYTF. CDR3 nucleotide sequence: TGTGCCAGCAGTGAGGGCAGGGAAGGCTATGGCTACACCTTC.

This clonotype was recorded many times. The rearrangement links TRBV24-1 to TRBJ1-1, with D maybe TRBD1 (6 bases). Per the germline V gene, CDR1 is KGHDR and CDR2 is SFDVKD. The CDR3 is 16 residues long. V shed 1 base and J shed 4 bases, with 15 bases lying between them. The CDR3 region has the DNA TGTGCCACCAGTGATTTCCCGATAGGACAGAGCACTGAAGCTTTCTTT. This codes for CATSDFPIGQSTEAFF.

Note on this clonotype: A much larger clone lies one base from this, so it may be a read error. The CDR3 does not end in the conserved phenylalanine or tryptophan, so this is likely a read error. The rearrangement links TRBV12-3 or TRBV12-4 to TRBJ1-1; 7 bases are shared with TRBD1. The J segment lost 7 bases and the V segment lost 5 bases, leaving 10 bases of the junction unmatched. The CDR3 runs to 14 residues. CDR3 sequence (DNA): TGTGCCAGCAGTACCCGACAGGGAGGTTTTGAAGCTTTCTCT. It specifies CASSTRQGGFEAFS.

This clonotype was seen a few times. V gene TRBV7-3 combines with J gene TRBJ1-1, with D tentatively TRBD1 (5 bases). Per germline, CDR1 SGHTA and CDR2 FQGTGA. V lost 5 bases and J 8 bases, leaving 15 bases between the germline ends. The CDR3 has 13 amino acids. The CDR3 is CASSQTNTGEAFF. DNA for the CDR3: TGTGCCAGCAGCCAAACGAATACAGGAGAAGCTTTCTTT.

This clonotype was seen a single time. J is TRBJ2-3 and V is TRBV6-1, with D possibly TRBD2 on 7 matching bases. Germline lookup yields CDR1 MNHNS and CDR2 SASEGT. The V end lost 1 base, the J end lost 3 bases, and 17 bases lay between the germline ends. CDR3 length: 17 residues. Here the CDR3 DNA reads TGTGCCAGCAGTGAAGAGGGCGGGGGCGGTAAAACAGATACGCAGTATTTT. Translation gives CASSEEGGGGKTDTQYF.

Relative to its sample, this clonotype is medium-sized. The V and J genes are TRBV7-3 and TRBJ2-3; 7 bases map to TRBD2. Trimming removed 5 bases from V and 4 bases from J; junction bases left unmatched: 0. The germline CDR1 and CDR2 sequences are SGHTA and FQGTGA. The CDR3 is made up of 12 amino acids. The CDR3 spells CASSRGADTQYF. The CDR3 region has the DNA TGTGCCAGCAGCCGGGGGGCAGATACGCAGTATTTT.

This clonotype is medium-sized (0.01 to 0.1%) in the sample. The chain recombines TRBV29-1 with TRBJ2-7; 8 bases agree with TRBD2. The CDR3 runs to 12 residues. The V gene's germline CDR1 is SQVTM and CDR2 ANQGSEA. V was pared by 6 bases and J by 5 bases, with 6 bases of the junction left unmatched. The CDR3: CSVPGGAHEQYF. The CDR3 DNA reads TGCAGCGTCCCCGGGGGGGCCCACGAGCAGTACTTC.

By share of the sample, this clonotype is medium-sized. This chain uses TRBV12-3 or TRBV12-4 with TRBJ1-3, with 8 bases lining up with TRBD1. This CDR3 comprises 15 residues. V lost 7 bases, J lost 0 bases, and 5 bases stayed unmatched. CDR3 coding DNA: TGTGCCAGCAATCATGGGACAGGCTCTGGAAACACCATATATTTT. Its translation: CASNHGTGSGNTIYF.

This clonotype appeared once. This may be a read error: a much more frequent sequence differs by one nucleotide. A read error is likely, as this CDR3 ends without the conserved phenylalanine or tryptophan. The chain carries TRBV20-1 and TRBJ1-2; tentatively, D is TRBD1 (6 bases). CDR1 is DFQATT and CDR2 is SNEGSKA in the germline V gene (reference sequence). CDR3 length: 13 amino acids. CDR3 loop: CSARGGANYGYTS. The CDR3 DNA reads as TGCAGTGCGAGAGGGGGGGCAAACTATGGCTACACCTCC.

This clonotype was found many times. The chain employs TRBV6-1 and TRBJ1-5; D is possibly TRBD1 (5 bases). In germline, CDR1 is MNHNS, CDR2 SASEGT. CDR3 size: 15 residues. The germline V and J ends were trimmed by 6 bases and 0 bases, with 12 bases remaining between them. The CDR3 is CASSRGTGSNQPQHF. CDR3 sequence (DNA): TGTGCCAGCAGCCGTGGGACGGGTAGCAATCAGCCCCAGCATTTT.

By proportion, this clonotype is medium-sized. In nucleotides, the CDR3 is TGTGCCAGCAGCTCACAGGGATTTACGCAGTATTTT. Translating it yields CASSSQGFTQYF. The chain couples TRBV12-3 or TRBV12-4 to TRBJ2-3, with D tentatively TRBD1 (6 bases). The CDR3 spans 12 residues. Trimming took off 6 bases at V and 8 bases at J, with 12 bases between the two ends.

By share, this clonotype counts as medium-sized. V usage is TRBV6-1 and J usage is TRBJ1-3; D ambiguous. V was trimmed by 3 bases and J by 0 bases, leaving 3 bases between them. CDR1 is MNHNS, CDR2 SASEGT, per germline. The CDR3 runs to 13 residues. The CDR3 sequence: CASSDISGNTIYF. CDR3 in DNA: TGTGCCAGCAGTGACATCTCTGGAAACACCATATATTTT.

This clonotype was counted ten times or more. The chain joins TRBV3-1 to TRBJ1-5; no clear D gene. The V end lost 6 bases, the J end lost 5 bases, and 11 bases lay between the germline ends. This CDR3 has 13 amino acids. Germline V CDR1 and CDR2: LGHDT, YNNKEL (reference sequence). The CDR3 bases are TGTGCCAGCAGTCCGGCAAAAGATCAGCCCCAGCATTTT. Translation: CASSPAKDQPQHF.

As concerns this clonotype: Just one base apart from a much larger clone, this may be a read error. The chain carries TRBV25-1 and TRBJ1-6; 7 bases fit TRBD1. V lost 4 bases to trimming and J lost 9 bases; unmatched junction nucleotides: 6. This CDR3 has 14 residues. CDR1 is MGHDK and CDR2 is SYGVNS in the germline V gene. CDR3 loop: CASSGKGAFSPLHF. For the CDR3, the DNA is TGTGCCAGCAGTGGAAAGGGGGCTTTTTCACCCCTCCACTTT. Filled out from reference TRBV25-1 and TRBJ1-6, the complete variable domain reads EADIYQTPRYLVIGTGKKITLECSQTMGHDKMYWYQQDPGMELHLIHYSYGVNSTEKGDLSSESTVSRIRTEHFPLTLESARPSHTSQYLCASSGKGAFSPLHFGNGTRLTVT.

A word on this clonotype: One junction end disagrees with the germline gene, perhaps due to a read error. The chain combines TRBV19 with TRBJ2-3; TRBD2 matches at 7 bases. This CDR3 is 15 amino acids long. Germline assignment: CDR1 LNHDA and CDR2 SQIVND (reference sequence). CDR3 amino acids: CVSSFGGGNTDTQYF. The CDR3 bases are TGTGTCAGTAGCTTTGGGGGGGGGAACACAGATACGCAGTATTTT.

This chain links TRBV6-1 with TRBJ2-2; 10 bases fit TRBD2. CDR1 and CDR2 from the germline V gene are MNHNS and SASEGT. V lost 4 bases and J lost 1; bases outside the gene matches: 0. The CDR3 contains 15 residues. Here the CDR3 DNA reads TGTGCCAGCAGTGGACTAGCGGGGAACACCGGGGAGCTGTTTTTT. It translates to CASSGLAGNTGELFF.

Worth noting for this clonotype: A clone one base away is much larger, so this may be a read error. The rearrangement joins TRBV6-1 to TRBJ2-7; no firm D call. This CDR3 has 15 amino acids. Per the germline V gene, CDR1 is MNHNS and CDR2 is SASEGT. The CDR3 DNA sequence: TGTTCCAGCAGTGAAAGTGACGGAAGCTCCTACGAGCAGTACTTC. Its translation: CSSSESDGSSYEQYF.

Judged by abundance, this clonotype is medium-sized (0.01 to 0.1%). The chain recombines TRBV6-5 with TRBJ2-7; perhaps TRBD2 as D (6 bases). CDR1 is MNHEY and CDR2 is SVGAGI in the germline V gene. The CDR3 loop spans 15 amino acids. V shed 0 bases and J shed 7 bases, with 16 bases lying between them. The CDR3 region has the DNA TGTGCCAGCAGTTACTCGGGGGGAGGATCTGCGGAGCAGTACTTC. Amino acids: CASSYSGGGSAEQYF.

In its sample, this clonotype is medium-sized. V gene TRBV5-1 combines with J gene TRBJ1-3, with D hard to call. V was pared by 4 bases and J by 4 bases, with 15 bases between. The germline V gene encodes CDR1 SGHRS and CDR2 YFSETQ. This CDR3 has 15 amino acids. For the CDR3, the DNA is TGCGCCAGCAGCCGAACGAATGCAGCCGGAAACACCATATATTTT. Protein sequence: CASSRTNAAGNTIYF.

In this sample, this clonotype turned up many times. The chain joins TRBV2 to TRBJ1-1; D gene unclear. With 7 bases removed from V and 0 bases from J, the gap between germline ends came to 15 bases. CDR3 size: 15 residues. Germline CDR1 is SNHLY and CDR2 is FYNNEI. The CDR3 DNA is TGTGCCAGCAATTGGGGTGGGGAGGTGAACACTGAAGCTTTCTTT. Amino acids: CASNWGGEVNTEAFF.

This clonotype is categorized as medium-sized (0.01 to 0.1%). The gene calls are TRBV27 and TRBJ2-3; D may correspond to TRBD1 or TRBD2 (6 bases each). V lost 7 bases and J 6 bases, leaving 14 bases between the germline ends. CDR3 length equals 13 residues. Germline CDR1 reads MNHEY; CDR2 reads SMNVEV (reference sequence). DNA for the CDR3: TGTGCCAGCAAGTATTCGGGGGCCGATACGCAGTATTTT. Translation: CASKYSGADTQYF.

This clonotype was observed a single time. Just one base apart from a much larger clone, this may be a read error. CDR3 loop: CASSEYKNSYNGQFF. CDR3 nucleotide sequence: TGTGCCAGCAGTGAATACAAAAACTCCTACAATGGGCAGTTCTTC. The chain joins TRBV2 to TRBJ2-1; no clear D gene. Germline values: CDR1 SNHLY, CDR2 FYNNEI. The CDR3 contains 15 residues.

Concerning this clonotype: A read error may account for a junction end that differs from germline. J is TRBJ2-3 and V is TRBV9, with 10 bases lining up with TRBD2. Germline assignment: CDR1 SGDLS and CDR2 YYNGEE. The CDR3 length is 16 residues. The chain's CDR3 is CDSSVARTSGPDTQYF. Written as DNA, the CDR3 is TGTGACAGCAGCGTAGCTCGGACTAGCGGTCCGGATACGCAGTATTTT.

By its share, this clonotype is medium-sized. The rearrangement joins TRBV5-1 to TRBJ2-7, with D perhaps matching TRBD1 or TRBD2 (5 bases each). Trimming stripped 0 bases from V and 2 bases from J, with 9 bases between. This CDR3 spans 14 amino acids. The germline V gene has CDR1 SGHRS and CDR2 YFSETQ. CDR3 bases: TGCGCCAGCAGCTTGGGTTGGGGACCCTACGAGCAGTACTTC. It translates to CASSLGWGPYEQYF.

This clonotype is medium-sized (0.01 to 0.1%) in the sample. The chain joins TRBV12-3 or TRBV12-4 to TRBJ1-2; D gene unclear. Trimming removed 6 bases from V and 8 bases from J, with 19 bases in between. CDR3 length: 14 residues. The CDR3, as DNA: TGTGCCAGCAGCCCCGGAGGGTTCGCGGGAGGCTACACCTTC. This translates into CASSPGGFAGGYTF.

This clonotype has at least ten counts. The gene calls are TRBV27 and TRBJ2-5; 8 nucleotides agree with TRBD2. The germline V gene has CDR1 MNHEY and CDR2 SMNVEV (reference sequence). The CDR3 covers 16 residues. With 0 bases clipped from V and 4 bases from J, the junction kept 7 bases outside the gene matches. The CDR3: CASSLSSSGIRETQYF. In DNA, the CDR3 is TGTGCCAGCAGTTTATCGAGTAGCGGGATCAGAGAGACCCAGTACTTC.

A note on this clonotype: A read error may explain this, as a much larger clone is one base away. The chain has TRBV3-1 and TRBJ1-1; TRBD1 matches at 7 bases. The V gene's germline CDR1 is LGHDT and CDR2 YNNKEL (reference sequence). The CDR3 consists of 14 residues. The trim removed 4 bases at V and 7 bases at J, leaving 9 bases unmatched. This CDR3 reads CASSPTGAGGEAFF. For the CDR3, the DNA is TGTGCCAGCAGCCCCACAGGGGCAGGAGGTGAAGCTTTCTTT.

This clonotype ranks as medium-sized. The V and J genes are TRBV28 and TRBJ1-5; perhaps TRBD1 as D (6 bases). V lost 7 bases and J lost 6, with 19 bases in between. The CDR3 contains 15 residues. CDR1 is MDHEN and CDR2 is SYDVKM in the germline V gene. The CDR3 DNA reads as TGTGCCAGCACGGTTACTCTGGGGGGCGGTCAGCCCCAGCATTTT. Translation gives CASTVTLGGGQPQHF.